This TCR beta chain is from a study of T cell responses to AZD1222 COVID-19 vaccine. Germline CDR1 and CDR2: MRHNA and SNTAGT. V lost 4 bases to trimming and J lost 5 bases, with 15 bases between them. This CDR3 contains 15 residues. Findings and limits, study-wide: Reports indicate that nearly half of spike-specific TCRs are directed at unmutated variant regions.

Sequencing used immunoSEQ multiplex PCR; TCRdb keeps in-frame clones, though not all of them. Of about 130,000 clones detected, 85% to 95% appear once; the ten largest clones hold roughly 0.96%. Points on this clone: Its specificity is unknown.

The gene calls are TRBV6-4 and TRBJ2-1; D tentatively fits TRBD1 or TRBD2 (5 bases each). Sequencing used peripheral blood, obtained on day 0 of AZD1222 vaccination. The sequence was collected from an adult in good health. CDR3 region: CASSVGGGSNNEQFF. The CDR3 DNA is TGTGCCAGCAGTGTTGGTGGGGGTTCGAACAATGAGCAGTTCTTC.